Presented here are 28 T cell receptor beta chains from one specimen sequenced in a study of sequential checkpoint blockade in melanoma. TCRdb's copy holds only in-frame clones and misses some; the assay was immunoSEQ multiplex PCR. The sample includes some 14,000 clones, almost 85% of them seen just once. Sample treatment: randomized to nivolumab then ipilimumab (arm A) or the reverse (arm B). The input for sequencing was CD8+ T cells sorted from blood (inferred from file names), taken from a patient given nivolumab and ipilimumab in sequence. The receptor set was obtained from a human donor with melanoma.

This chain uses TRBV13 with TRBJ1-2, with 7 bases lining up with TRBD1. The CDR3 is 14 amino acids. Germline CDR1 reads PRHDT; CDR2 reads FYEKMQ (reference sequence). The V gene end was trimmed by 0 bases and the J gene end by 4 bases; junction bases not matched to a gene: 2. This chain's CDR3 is CASSLGGQTYGYTF. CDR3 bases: TGTGCCAGCAGCTTAGGGGGACAGACCTATGGCTACACCTTC.

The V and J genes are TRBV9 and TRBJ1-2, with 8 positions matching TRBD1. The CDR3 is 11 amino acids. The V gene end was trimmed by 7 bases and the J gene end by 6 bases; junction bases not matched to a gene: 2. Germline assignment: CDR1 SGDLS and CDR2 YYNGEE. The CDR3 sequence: CASGQGHGYTF. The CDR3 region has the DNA TGTGCCAGCGGACAGGGACATGGCTACACCTTC.

In DNA form, the CDR3 reads TGTGCCAGCAGCGACCGGGACAGCCTCTACAATGAGCAGTTCTTC. Protein sequence: CASSDRDSLYNEQFF. The chain employs TRBV14 and TRBJ2-1; TRBD1 matches 7 bases. The CDR3 is made up of 15 amino acids. The germline V gene has CDR1 SGHDN and CDR2 FVKESK. With 5 bases clipped from V and 3 bases from J, the junction kept 7 bases outside the gene matches.

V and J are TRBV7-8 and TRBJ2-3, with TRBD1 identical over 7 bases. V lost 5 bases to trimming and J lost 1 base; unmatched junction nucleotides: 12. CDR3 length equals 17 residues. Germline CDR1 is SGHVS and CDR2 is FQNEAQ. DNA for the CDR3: TGTGCCAGCAGCGCCTTGTCTACAGGGGAACGCACAGATACGCAGTATTTT. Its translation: CASSALSTGERTDTQYF.

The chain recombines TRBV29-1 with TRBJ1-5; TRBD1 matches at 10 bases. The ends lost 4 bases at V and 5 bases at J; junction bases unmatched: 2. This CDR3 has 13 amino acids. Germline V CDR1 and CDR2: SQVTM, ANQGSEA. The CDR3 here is CSVGGQGDQPQHF. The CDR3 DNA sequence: TGCAGCGTTGGAGGACAGGGGGATCAGCCCCAGCATTTT.

This CDR3 is CASSPRQGQYEQYF. The CDR3 DNA reads TGTGCCAGCAGCCCAAGACAGGGGCAGTACGAGCAGTACTTC. The chain has TRBV13 and TRBJ2-5; 8 nucleotides align to TRBD1. The J call is doubtful: the DNA matches TRBJ2-7 better. This CDR3 contains 14 residues. Germline V gene data show CDR1 as PRHDT and CDR2 as FYEKMQ (reference sequence).

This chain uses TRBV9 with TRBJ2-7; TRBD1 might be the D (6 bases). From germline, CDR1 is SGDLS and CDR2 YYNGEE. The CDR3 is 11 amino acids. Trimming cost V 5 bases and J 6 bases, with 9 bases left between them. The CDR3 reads CASSTGSEQYF. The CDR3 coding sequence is TGTGCCAGCAGTACAGGGTCCGAGCAGTACTTC. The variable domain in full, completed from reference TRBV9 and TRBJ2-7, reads DSGVTQTPKHLITATGQRVTLRCSPRSGDLSVYWYQQSLDQGLQFLIQYYNGEERAKGNILERFSAQQFPDLHSELNLSSLELGDSALYFCASSTGSEQYFGPGTRLTVT.

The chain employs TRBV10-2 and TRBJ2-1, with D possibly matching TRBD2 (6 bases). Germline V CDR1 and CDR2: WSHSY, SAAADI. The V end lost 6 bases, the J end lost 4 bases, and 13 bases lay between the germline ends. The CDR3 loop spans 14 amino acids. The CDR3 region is CASRGAGPYNEQFF. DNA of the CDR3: TGCGCCAGCAGAGGGGCGGGACCATACAATGAGCAGTTCTTC.

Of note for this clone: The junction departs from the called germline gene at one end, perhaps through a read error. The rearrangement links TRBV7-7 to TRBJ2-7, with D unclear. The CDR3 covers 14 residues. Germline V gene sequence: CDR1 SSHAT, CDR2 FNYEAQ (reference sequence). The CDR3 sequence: CASSLEQNSYEQYF. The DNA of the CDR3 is TGTGCTAGCAGCTTAGAACAGAACTCCTACGAGCAGTACTTC. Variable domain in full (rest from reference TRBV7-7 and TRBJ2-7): GAGVSQSPRYKVTKRGQDVTLRCDPISSHATLYWYQQALGQGPEFLTYFNYEAQPDKSGLPSDRFSAERPEGSISTLTIQRTEQRDSAMYRCASSLEQNSYEQYFGPGTRLTVT.

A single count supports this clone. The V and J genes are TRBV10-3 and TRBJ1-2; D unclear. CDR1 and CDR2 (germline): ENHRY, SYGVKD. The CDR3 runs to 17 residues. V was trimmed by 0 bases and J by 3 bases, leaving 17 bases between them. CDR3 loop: CAISESRATRGDYGYTF. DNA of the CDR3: TGTGCCATCAGTGAGTCGAGGGCCACCCGAGGCGACTATGGCTACACCTTC.

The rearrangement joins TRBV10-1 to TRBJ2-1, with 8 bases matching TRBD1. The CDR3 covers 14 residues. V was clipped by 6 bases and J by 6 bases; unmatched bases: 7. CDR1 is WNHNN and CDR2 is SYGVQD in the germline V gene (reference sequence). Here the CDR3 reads CASSPGQALNEQFF. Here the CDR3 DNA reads TGCGCCAGCAGCCCGGGACAGGCCCTCAATGAGCAGTTCTTC.

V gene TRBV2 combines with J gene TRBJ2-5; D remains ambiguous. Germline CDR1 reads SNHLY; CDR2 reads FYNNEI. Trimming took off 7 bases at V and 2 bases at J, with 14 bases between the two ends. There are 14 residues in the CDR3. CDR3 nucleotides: TGTGCCAGCACCCCGCGGAGAGCTCAAGAGACCCAGTACTTC. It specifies CASTPRRAQETQYF.

CDR3 sequence: CASGGGVEAFF. The CDR3, as DNA: TGTGCCAGCGGAGGGGGGGTGGAGGCTTTCTTT. The chain recombines TRBV6-5 with TRBJ1-1, with D maybe TRBD1 (6 bases). With 8 bases removed from V and 11 bases from J, the gap between germline ends came to 15 bases. CDR3 length equals 11 residues. From germline, CDR1 is MNHEY and CDR2 SVGAGI.

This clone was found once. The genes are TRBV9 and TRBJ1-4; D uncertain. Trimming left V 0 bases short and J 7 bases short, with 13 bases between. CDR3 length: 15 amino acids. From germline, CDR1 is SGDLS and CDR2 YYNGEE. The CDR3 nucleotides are TGTGCCAGCAGCGTAGTAGGGATAGAGGGTGAAAAACTGTTTTTT. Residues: CASSVVGIEGEKLFF.

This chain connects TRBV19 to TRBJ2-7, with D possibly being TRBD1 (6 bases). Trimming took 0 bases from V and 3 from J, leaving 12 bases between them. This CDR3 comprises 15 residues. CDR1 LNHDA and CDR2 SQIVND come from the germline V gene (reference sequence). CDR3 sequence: CASSIDPTGFYEQYF. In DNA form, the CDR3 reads TGTGCCAGTAGTATAGATCCGACAGGATTCTACGAGCAGTACTTC. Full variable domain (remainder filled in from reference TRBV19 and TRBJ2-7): DGGITQSPKYLFRKEGQNVTLSCEQNLNHDAMYWYRQDPGQGLRLIYYSQIVNDFQKGDIAEGYSVSREKKESFPLTVTSAQKNPTAFYLCASSIDPTGFYEQYFGPGTRLTVT.

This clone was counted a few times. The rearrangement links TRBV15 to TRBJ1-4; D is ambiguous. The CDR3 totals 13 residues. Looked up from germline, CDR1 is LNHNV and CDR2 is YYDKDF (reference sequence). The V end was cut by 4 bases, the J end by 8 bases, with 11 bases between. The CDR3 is CATSITGGEKLFF. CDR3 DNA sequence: TGTGCCACCAGCATTACCGGAGGGGAAAAACTGTTTTTT.

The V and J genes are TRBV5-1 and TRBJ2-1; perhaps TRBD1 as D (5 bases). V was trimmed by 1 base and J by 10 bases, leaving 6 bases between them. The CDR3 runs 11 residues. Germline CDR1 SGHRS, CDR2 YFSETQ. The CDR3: CASSLPGEQFF. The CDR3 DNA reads TGCGCCAGCAGCTTGCCAGGGGAGCAGTTCTTC.

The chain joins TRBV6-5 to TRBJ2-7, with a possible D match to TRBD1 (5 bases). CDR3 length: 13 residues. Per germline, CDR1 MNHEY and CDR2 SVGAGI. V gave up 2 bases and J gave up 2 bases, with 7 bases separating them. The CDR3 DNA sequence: TGTGCCAGCAGTTACGGGGCCACCTACGAGCAGTACTTC. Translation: CASSYGATYEQYF.

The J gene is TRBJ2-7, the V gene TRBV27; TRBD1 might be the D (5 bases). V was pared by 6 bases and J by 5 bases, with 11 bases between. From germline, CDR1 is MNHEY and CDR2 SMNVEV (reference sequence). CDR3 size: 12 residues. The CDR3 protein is CASSWPGHEQYF. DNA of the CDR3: TGTGCCAGCAGCTGGCCAGGGCACGAGCAGTACTTC.

The CDR3 nucleotides are TGCGCCAGCAGCCAAGATCGGCTCAGGGGATACGAGCAGTACTTC. Its translation: CASSQDRLRGYEQYF. The chain recombines TRBV4-1 with TRBJ2-7; D might be TRBD1 (6 bases). Per the germline V gene, CDR1 is MGHRA and CDR2 is YSYEKL. Trimming pared 0 bases from V and 4 bases from J, leaving 13 bases between. The CDR3 runs to 15 residues.

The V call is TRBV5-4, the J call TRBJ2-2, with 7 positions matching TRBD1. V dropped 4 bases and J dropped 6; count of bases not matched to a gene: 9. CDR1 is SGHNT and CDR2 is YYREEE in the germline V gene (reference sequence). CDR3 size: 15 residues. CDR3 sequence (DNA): TGTGCCAGCAGCCACAGGGGATTCCTCCCCGGGGAGCTGTTTTTT. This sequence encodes CASSHRGFLPGELFF.

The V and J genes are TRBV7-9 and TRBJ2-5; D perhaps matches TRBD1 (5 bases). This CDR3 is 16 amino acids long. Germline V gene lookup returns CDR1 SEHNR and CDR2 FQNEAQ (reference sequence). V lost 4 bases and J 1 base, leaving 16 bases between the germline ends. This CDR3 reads CASSSTPMTVQETQYF. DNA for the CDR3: TGTGCCAGCAGCTCCACCCCTATGACAGTCCAAGAGACCCAGTACTTC.

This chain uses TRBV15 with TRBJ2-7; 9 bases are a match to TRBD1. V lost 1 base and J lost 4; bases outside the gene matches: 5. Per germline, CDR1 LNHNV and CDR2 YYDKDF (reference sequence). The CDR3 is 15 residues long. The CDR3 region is CATSRGQGVRYEQYF. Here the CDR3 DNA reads TGTGCCACCAGCAGAGGACAGGGGGTAAGATACGAGCAGTACTTC.

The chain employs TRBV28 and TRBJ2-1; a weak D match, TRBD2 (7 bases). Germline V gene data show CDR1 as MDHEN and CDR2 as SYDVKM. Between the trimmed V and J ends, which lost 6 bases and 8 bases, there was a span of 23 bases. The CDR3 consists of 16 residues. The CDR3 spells CASSHLLGGRADEQFF. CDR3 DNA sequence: TGTGCCAGCAGCCACCTCCTCGGGGGGCGGGCGGATGAGCAGTTCTTC.

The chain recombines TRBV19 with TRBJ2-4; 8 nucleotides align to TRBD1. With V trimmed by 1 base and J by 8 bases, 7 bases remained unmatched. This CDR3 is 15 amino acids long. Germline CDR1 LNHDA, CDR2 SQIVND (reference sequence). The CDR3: CASSIAGTGGDIQYF. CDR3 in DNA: TGTGCCAGTAGTATAGCTGGGACAGGTGGGGACATTCAGTACTTC.

The CDR3 region is CATEKGGYYEQYF. The CDR3 region has the DNA TGTGCCACCGAGAAAGGGGGCTACTACGAGCAGTACTTC. The chain has TRBV6-4 and TRBJ2-7; 7 nucleotides line up with TRBD1. This CDR3 is 13 amino acids long. V trimming: 10 bases; J trimming: 3 bases; junction bases outside the gene matches: 9. The germline CDR1 and CDR2 sequences are MRHNA and SNTAGT.

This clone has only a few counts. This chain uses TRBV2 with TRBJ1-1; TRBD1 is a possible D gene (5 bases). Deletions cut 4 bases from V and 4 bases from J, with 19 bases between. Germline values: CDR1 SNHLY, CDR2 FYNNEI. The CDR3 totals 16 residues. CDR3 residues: CASSVPTGGGGTEAFF. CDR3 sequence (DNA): TGTGCCAGCAGTGTCCCAACGGGGGGAGGAGGCACTGAAGCTTTCTTT. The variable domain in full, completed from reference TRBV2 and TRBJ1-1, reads EPEVTQTPSHQVTQMGQEVILRCVPISNHLYFYWYRQILGQKVEFLVSFYNNEISEKSEIFDDQFSVERPDGSNFTLKIRSTKLEDSAMYFCASSVPTGGGGTEAFFGQGTRLTVV.

This CDR3 is CASSSDITPSYEQYF. The CDR3 DNA is TGTGCCAGCAGCTCCGACATCACACCATCCTACGAGCAGTACTTC. The gene calls are TRBV7-9 and TRBJ2-7; no definite D call. Germline values: CDR1 SEHNR, CDR2 FQNEAQ (reference sequence). The V gene lost 4 bases and the J gene lost 1 base, with 14 bases spanning the gap. The CDR3 extends over 15 amino acids.